This TCR beta chain was sequenced in a study of T cells in localized non-small cell lung cancer. Study-level points and caveats: Uninvolved adjacent lung showed peak T cell clonality, exceeding tumor. Among the top 100 tumor clones, a median around 62 appeared in adjacent lung. Density of T cells in blood, when higher, went with longer overall survival. Tumor samples were not multi-region, leaving intratumor heterogeneity unexcluded.

TCRdb's copy holds only in-frame clones and misses some; the assay was immunoSEQ multiplex PCR. The sample lists fewer than 45,000 clones; about 80% were seen once. Turning to this clone: The antigen is undetermined.

The CDR3 has 14 amino acids. Germline V lookup: CDR1 MGHRA, CDR2 YSYEKL. Deletions cut 0 bases from V and 3 bases from J, with 6 bases between. The rearrangement uses TRBV4-1 and TRBJ2-1, with D uncertain. The sequence came from a male donor at least 60 years old with stage III squamous cell lung carcinoma. Sample: peripheral blood, taken before any cancer treatment. The CDR3 DNA follows: TGCGCCAGCAGCCAAGAGGGGTACTACAATGAGCAGTTCTTC. Its protein is CASSQEGYYNEQFF.